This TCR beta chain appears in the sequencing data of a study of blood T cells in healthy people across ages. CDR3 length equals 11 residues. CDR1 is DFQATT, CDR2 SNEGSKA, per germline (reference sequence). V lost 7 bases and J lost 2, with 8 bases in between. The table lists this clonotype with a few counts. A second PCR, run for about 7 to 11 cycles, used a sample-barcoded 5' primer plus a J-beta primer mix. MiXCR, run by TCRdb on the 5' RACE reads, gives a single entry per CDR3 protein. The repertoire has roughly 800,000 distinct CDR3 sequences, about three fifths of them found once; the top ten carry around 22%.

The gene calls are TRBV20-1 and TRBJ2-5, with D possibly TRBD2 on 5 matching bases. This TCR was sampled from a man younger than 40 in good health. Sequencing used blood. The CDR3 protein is CSGGEQETQYF. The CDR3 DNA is TGCAGTGGGGGAGAGCAAGAGACCCAGTACTTC.